This T cell receptor (beta chain) was sequenced in a study of T cell responses to AZD1222 COVID-19 vaccine. Data came from immunoSEQ multiplex PCR; TCRdb stores just in-frame clones and leaves some out. The sample includes 90,000 to 120,000 clones, around nine tenths seen only once; the top ten take 3.1%. Findings and limits, study-wide: Spike-specific TCR breadth rose after two AZD1222 doses, and depth rose as well. Dominant at 160-218 and 743-854, vaccine-associated CD4 TCRs also spanned spike. Only a handful of AZD1222 recipients, more than five in all, had baseline seropositivity.

Of note for this clone: As yet, its antigen is unknown.

This CDR3 has 11 amino acids. V dropped 5 bases and J dropped 7 bases, with 9 bases sitting between them. Germline V gives CDR1 GTSNPN, CDR2 SVGIG (reference sequence). The chain joins TRBV30 to TRBJ1-5, with D hard to call. The TCR sequence derives from an adult in good health. This sample comprised peripheral blood, obtained on day 0 of MenACWY control vaccination. The CDR3 sequence: CAWGAGQPQHF. The CDR3 DNA sequence: TGTGCCTGGGGCGCGGGGCAGCCCCAGCATTTT. Combining the CDR3 with reference TRBV30 and TRBJ1-5 gives the whole variable domain SQTIHQWPATLVQPVGSPLSLECTVEGTSNPNLYWYRQAAGRGLQLLFYSVGIGQISSEVPQNLSASRPQDRQFILSSKKLLLSDSGFYLCAWGAGQPQHFGDGTRLSIL.